This T cell receptor (beta chain) was documented in a study of blood T cell repertoires in COVID-19. Study background: Acute-phase and convalescent COVID-19 samples originated in the United States, Italy and Spain. PBMCs, B-cell-depleted T cells, or T cells provided the cDNA or gDNA that made up the material.

Participants, 18 to 89 years old, spanned under 30 US areas. CDR3 length equals 13 residues. Germline V gene data show CDR1 as GTSNPN and CDR2 as SVGIG (reference sequence). V was trimmed by 4 bases and J by 4 bases, leaving 8 bases between them. The repertoire was sequenced with immunoSEQ multiplex PCR; TCRdb's copy has only in-frame clones and lacks some. The profile shows about 220,000 clones, approximately 83% of them singletons. The rearrangement links TRBV30 to TRBJ2-6; weak D call: TRBD2 (5 bases). The sample consisted of PBMCs or T cells enriched from blood (not recorded which). The origin of this receptor is a woman aged 50 to 60 who had been exposed to COVID-19. DNA of the CDR3: TGTGCCTGGACTGCGGGCGGGGCCAACGTCCTGACTTTC. Translating it yields CAWTAGGANVLTF.